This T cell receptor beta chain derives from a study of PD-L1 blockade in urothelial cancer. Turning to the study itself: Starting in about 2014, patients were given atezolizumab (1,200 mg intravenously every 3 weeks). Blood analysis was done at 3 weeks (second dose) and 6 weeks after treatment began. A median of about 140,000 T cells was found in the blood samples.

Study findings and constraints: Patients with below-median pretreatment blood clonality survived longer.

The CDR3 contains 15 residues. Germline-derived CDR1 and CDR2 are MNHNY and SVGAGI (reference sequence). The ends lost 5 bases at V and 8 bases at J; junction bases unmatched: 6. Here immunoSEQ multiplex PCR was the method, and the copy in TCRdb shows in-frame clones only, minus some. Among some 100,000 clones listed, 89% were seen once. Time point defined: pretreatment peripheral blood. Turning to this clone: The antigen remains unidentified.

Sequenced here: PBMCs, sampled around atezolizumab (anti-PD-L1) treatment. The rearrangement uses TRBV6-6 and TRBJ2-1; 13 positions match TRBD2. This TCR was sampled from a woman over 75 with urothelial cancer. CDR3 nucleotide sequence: TGTGCCAGCAGTGCCACTAGCGGGAGGGCCTATGAGCAGTTCTTC. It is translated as CASSATSGRAYEQFF.